Presented here are 24 T cell receptor beta chains from one specimen sequenced in a study of shared clonotypes between healthy human individuals (dated by TCRdb to about 2020). CD8 naive samples consisted of CD45RO-negative cells that were positively selected for CCR7, yielding a CD45RA+CCR7+ population without TemRA cells. Libraries were made using the immunoSEQ multiplex PCR assay. As stored in TCRdb, this immuneACCESS dataset retains in-frame rearrangements with V and J assigned. A fraction of the clones does not appear; measured against another copy, unresolved V genes explain less than half of the discrepancy, and the remainder lacks a known reason. For this sample the table gives 1.5 million to 2.5 million clones, of which about 95% were detected only once. Less than 1.5% of the sample comes from the top ten. The specimen sequenced was naive CD8+ T cells sorted from blood. In the paper's terms, the cell subset or site label means: CD45RA+CCR7+. These TCRs come from a man aged 18-30 years in good health.

The chain combines TRBV30 with TRBJ1-2, with D unclear. The CDR3 loop spans 13 amino acids. CDR1 is GTSNPN and CDR2 is SVGIG in the germline V gene (reference sequence). Trimming took 1 base from V and 4 from J, leaving 10 bases between them. CDR3 protein: CAWSEGLVYGYTF. Here the CDR3 DNA reads TGTGCCTGGAGTGAAGGGCTAGTCTATGGCTACACCTTC.

On this clone: Other DNA sequences in this specimen translate into the identical CDR3. The chain uses TRBV6-5 and TRBJ2-7; a possible D gene is TRBD1 (6 bases). Trimming shortened V by 2 bases and J by 2 bases, and 7 bases separated the two germline ends. CDR1 and CDR2 from the germline V gene are MNHEY and SVGAGI. The CDR3 is made up of 13 amino acids. The CDR3 protein is CASSYGQTYEQYF. In nucleotides, the CDR3 is TGTGCCAGCAGTTACGGACAGACCTACGAGCAGTACTTC.

In its sample, this clone was seen once. This sequence joins TRBV5-3 and TRBJ2-5, with TRBD2 identical over 16 bases. TRBV5-3 is given ORF status, its function remaining uncertain. The CDR3 extends over 20 amino acids. Trimming at V came to 2 bases and at J to 5 bases, leaving 15 bases not matched to a gene. The DNA for the CDR3 is TGTGCCAGAAGCTTCATACTAACCGGGACTAGCGGGGGGGCACGGGAGACCCAGTACTTC. It codes for CARSFILTGTSGGARETQYF.

The chain has TRBV2 and TRBJ2-3; D is undetermined. Germline assignment: CDR1 SNHLY and CDR2 FYNNEI. V was cut by 8 bases and J by 2 bases, with 20 bases left in between. The CDR3 contains 16 residues. CDR3 residues: CASPLARQSITDTQYF. The DNA for the CDR3 is TGTGCCAGCCCGCTCGCCCGCCAGTCAATCACAGATACGCAGTATTTT.

This clone has a handful of counts. V is TRBV28 and J is TRBJ1-2, with 7 bases aligning to TRBD1. V was pared by 5 bases and J by 7 bases, with 7 bases of the junction left unmatched. Looked up from germline, CDR1 is MDHEN and CDR2 is SYDVKM. The CDR3 has 13 residues. The CDR3 nucleotides are TGTGCCAGCAGTCATGACAGGGACAGTGGCTACACCTTC. Its protein is CASSHDRDSGYTF.

The gene calls are TRBV4-1 and TRBJ2-3, with 8 bases aligning to TRBD1. CDR3 length: 16 residues. Germline-derived CDR1 and CDR2 are MGHRA and YSYEKL. V was pared by 0 bases and J by 1 base, with 3 bases of the junction left unmatched. The CDR3 DNA is TGCGCCAGCAGCCAAGAAGACAGGGGCCGCACAGATACGCAGTATTTT. This translates into CASSQEDRGRTDTQYF.

A remark on this clone: Other DNA sequences in the sample encode the same CDR3. The chain joins TRBV13 to TRBJ2-7, with D unclear. Germline-derived CDR1 and CDR2 are PRHDT and FYEKMQ (reference sequence). This CDR3 has 13 residues. With 4 bases removed from V and 0 bases from J, the gap between germline ends came to 7 bases. The CDR3 region is CASSSPSSYEQYF. CDR3 nucleotide sequence: TGTGCCAGCAGCTCCCCCAGCTCCTACGAGCAGTACTTC. The entire variable domain, with the rest obtained from reference TRBV13 and TRBJ2-7, is as follows: AAGVIQSPRHLIKEKRETATLKCYPIPRHDTVYWYQQGPGQDPQFLISFYEKMQSDKGSIPDRFSAQQFSDYHSELNMSSLELGDSALYFCASSSPSSYEQYFGPGTRLTVT.

This clone was seen a single time. CDR3 sequence reads: CASSPSLTGGNTEAFF. The CDR3 DNA reads TGTGCCAGTAGTCCTTCCCTGACAGGAGGGAACACTGAAGCTTTCTTT. V gene TRBV19 combines with J gene TRBJ1-1, with TRBD1 as a possible D gene (6 bases). Germline CDR1 and CDR2: LNHDA and SQIVND (reference sequence). There are 16 residues in the CDR3. With 5 bases removed from V and 1 base from J, the gap between germline ends came to 17 bases.

The chain couples TRBV28 to TRBJ2-4; weak D call: TRBD1 (6 bases). The CDR3 runs to 16 residues. V lost 2 bases to trimming and J lost 4 bases, with 15 bases between them. Looked up from germline, CDR1 is MDHEN and CDR2 is SYDVKM. CDR3 region: CASSLRLGAPKNIQYF. The CDR3 region has the DNA TGTGCCAGCAGTTTACGTTTGGGGGCGCCAAAAAACATTCAGTACTTC.

The chain recombines TRBV6-5 with TRBJ1-5; D unclear. The CDR3 is 13 residues long. Per the germline V gene, CDR1 is MNHEY and CDR2 is SVGAGI. Trimming removed 2 bases from V and 5 bases from J, with 7 bases in between. CDR3 sequence (DNA): TGTGCCAGCAGTTACGGTCGGTATCAGCCCCAGCATTTT. Translation gives CASSYGRYQPQHF.

The V gene is TRBV5-1, the J gene TRBJ2-3, with 11 bases that match TRBD2. V gave up 0 bases and J gave up 0 bases; unmatched junction bases: 9. In germline, CDR1 is SGHRS, CDR2 YFSETQ. This CDR3 is built from 19 residues. CDR3 sequence (DNA): TGCGCCAGCAGCTTGGCCCTAGCGGGGGGCTTATATAGCACAGATACGCAGTATTTT. This gives the protein CASSLALAGGLYSTDTQYF.

Comment on this clone: Other nucleotide sequences from this sample produce the same CDR3. This chain connects TRBV9 to TRBJ2-2; tentative D call: TRBD1 (5 bases). With 0 bases removed from V and 7 bases from J, the gap between germline ends came to 7 bases. The V gene's germline CDR1 is SGDLS and CDR2 YYNGEE. The length of the CDR3 is 13 residues. CDR3 in DNA: TGTGCCAGCAGCGTAGAAGGGGACGGGGAGCTGTTTTTT. Amino acid sequence: CASSVEGDGELFF.

V gene TRBV4-3 combines with J gene TRBJ2-1; TRBD2 aligns across 12 bases. This CDR3 is built from 14 residues. V shed 5 bases and J 8 bases; nucleotides not matched to a gene: 4. The germline CDR1 and CDR2 sequences are LGHNA and YSLEER. The CDR3 DNA sequence: TGCGCCAGCAGCGAGGGACTAGCGGGCTATGAGCAGTTCTTC. It specifies CASSEGLAGYEQFF.

The chain carries TRBV9 and TRBJ2-2; 8 nucleotides match TRBD2. CDR3 length: 16 amino acids. The J segment lost 3 bases and the V segment lost 1 base, leaving 5 bases of the junction unmatched. CDR1 is SGDLS, CDR2 YYNGEE, per germline. The CDR3 loop reads CASSVLREVYTGELFF. In DNA form, the CDR3 reads TGTGCCAGCAGCGTACTGCGGGAGGTATACACCGGGGAGCTGTTTTTT. Full variable domain (outside the CDR3, taken from reference TRBV9 and TRBJ2-2): DSGVTQTPKHLITATGQRVTLRCSPRSGDLSVYWYQQSLDQGLQFLIQYYNGEERAKGNILERFSAQQFPDLHSELNLSSLELGDSALYFCASSVLREVYTGELFFGEGSRLTVL.

V usage is TRBV11-2 and J usage is TRBJ2-1; D gene ambiguous. V lost 1 base to trimming and J lost 3 bases, with 7 bases between them. Looked up from germline, CDR1 is SGHAT and CDR2 is FQNNGV. The CDR3 is 14 amino acids. The DNA of the CDR3 is TGTGCCAGCAGCTTAGCAGCCAGCTACAATGAGCAGTTCTTC. Translating gives CASSLAASYNEQFF.

The genes are TRBV30 and TRBJ2-6; possible D gene TRBD2, 6 bases. The germline CDR1 and CDR2 sequences are GTSNPN and SVGIG (reference sequence). V gave up 3 bases and J gave up 0 bases, with 15 bases separating them. This CDR3 comprises 17 residues. As DNA, the CDR3 is TGTGCCTGGAGCGCCGGGACTGCCGCCTCTGGGGCCAACGTCCTGACTTTC. Its protein is CAWSAGTAASGANVLTF.

A single count supports this clone. This chain links TRBV7-2 with TRBJ2-7, with TRBD2 matching over 7 bases. Germline trimming cut 11 bases from V and 2 bases from J; bases unmatched to any gene: 12. The length of the CDR3 is 14 residues. Germline V CDR1 and CDR2: SGHTA, FQGNSA. This CDR3 is CAGSNGGGPYEQYF. The CDR3 DNA reads TGTGCCGGATCCAACGGGGGAGGGCCCTACGAGCAGTACTTC.

J is TRBJ2-1 and V is TRBV5-6; 13 bases agree with TRBD2. Germline trimming cut 4 bases from V and 9 bases from J; bases unmatched to any gene: 10. Germline CDR1 is SGHDT and CDR2 is YYEEEE. CDR3 length: 16 residues. CDR3 coding DNA: TGTGCCAGCAGCCCGGGACTAGCGGGATTTCTGGGTGAGCAGTTCTTC. It codes for CASSPGLAGFLGEQFF.

The chain recombines TRBV10-3 with TRBJ1-3; 7 bases map to TRBD1. This CDR3 is built from 19 residues. Per the germline V gene, CDR1 is ENHRY and CDR2 is SYGVKD. Germline trimming cut 0 bases from V and 0 bases from J; bases unmatched to any gene: 11. In DNA, the CDR3 is TGTGCCATCAGTGAGTCAAAATTGACAGGGACCACCTCTGGAAACACCATATATTTT. Translation: CAISESKLTGTTSGNTIYF.

This chain links TRBV6-5 with TRBJ2-1; unclear D gene. Trimming took 6 bases from V and 3 from J, leaving 3 bases between them. CDR3 length: 11 residues. CDR1 is MNHEY, CDR2 SVGAGI, per germline. The CDR3 DNA sequence: TGTGCCAGCAGAGACTACAATGAGCAGTTCTTC. As protein: CASRDYNEQFF.

The rearrangement joins TRBV27 to TRBJ2-5, with D perhaps TRBD1 or TRBD2 (5 bases each). This CDR3 contains 14 residues. Germline-derived CDR1 and CDR2 are MNHEY and SMNVEV (reference sequence). V was clipped by 6 bases and J by 4 bases, with 15 bases between them. CDR3 DNA sequence: TGTGCCAGCAGACCCCCTGGGGGTGGAGAGACCCAGTACTTC. Its protein is CASRPPGGGETQYF.

This clone appeared once. The genes are TRBV29-1 and TRBJ2-7; weak D call: TRBD2 (7 bases). Between the trimmed V and J ends, which lost 4 bases and 3 bases, there was a span of 10 bases. Germline lookup yields CDR1 SQVTM and CDR2 ANQGSEA. The CDR3 extends over 12 amino acids. The CDR3 loop is CSVVGGLYEQYF. The CDR3 DNA follows: TGCAGCGTTGTGGGGGGGCTCTACGAGCAGTACTTC.

The chain couples TRBV6-4 to TRBJ2-5; tentative D call: TRBD2 (6 bases). V lost 4 bases, J lost 5 bases, and 11 bases lay in between. Germline V gene lookup returns CDR1 MRHNA and CDR2 SNTAGT. The length of the CDR3 is 13 residues. The CDR3, as DNA: TGTGCCAGCAGTGCCACAGCGGGCGAGACCCAGTACTTC. It translates to CASSATAGETQYF.

In regard to this clone: This may arise from a read error, as a much more abundant clone is one base away. Other DNA variants within this sample encode the same CDR3. V and J are TRBV5-6 and TRBJ2-7; D assignment may be TRBD1 or TRBD2 (6 bases each). V lost 2 bases and J 4 bases, leaving 7 bases between the germline ends. The CDR3 is made up of 12 amino acids. Germline assignment: CDR1 SGHDT and CDR2 YYEEEE. CDR3 region: CASSLGGYEQYF. The CDR3 nucleotides are TGTGCCAGCAGCTTAGGGGGGTACGAGCAGTACTTC.